Below, one T cell receptor beta chain is given with its context. Its antigen is not identified. The germline gives CDR1 SGDLS, CDR2 YYNGEE. The length of the CDR3 is 12 residues. V lost 0 bases and J lost 7, with 6 bases in between. The table came from immunoSEQ multiplex PCR; TCRdb's copy has only in-frame clones and leaves some out. In the table there are tens of thousands of clones, 72% of which are singletons. These data come from a study of radiotherapy plus CTLA-4 blockade in lung cancer. Study results and limitations: Blood-borne expansion of tumor-derived TCR clones followed radiotherapy plus ipilimumab.

This receptor was obtained from a human donor with non-small cell lung cancer whose response to radiotherapy plus ipilimumab could not be evaluated. The chain links TRBV9 to TRBJ2-3; no clear D gene. Source: peripheral blood, taken from a patient treated with radiotherapy plus ipilimumab. The DNA of the CDR3 is TGTGCCAGCAGCGTAGCAGGAAATACGCAGTATTTT. Its translation is CASSVAGNTQYF. Full variable domain (missing parts from reference TRBV9 and TRBJ2-3): DSGVTQTPKHLITATGQRVTLRCSPRSGDLSVYWYQQSLDQGLQFLIQYYNGEERAKGNILERFSAQQFPDLHSELNLSSLELGDSALYFCASSVAGNTQYFGPGTRLTVL.